This section outlines one T cell receptor beta chain sequence together with its context. Its antigen is undetermined. This entry comes from a study of cytomegalovirus exposure and HLA in healthy donors. It was with 60 Vbeta and 13 Jbeta primers that the PCR ran. The repertoire was sequenced with immunoSEQ multiplex PCR; TCRdb's copy has only in-frame clones and lacks some. The table has more than 110,000 clones, 77% seen once; the top ten hold approximately 3.8%. The CDR3 spans 14 residues. Germline CDR1 reads SEHNR; CDR2 reads FQNEAQ (reference sequence). After removal of 2 bases from V and 5 bases from J, the junction contained 5 bases not matched to a gene. The study's findings and limits: Later on, a genetic analysis was performed. It linked a missense variant in DCLRE1C with V- and J-gene trimming of TCR beta. Data from an earlier analysis indicated that most TCR beta V segments were productive either about 87% or about 30% of the time.

Sample: PBMCs. The sequence derives from a male donor in good health and CMV-seronegative. The chain combines TRBV7-9 with TRBJ2-5, with TRBD2 matching over 7 bases. The CDR3: CASSLSTSFETQYF. The CDR3 DNA is TGTGCCAGCAGCTTATCGACTAGCTTTGAGACCCAGTACTTC.